Following are 20 T cell receptor beta chains from one sample sequenced in a study of cytomegalovirus exposure and HLA in healthy donors. TCRdb's copy holds only in-frame clones and misses some; the assay was immunoSEQ multiplex PCR. The table records some 60,000 clones, 94% of them present only once. Sample: PBMCs. The receptor set was obtained from a man between 18 and 29 years old in good health and CMV-seropositive.

The rearrangement links TRBV7-8 to TRBJ2-7; TRBD2 agrees at 10 bases. The CDR3 is 15 residues long. V trimming: 4 bases; J trimming: 0 bases; junction bases outside the gene matches: 3. Per germline, CDR1 SGHVS and CDR2 FQNEAQ. CDR3 protein: CASSSSGRASYEQYF. The CDR3 DNA reads TGTGCCAGCAGCTCGAGCGGGAGGGCCTCCTACGAGCAGTACTTC. Full variable domain (rest looked up from reference TRBV7-8 and TRBJ2-7): GAGVSQSPRYKVAKRGQDVALRCDPISGHVSLFWYQQALGQGPEFLTYFQNEAQLDKSGLPSDRFFAERPEGSVSTLKIQRTQQEDSAVYLCASSSSGRASYEQYFGPGTRLTVT.

The chain has TRBV19 and TRBJ2-5, with a possible D match to TRBD1 (5 bases). V lost 3 bases and J 2 bases, leaving 7 bases between the germline ends. Per the germline V gene, CDR1 is LNHDA and CDR2 is SQIVND (reference sequence). The CDR3 consists of 13 residues. The CDR3 sequence: CASSMQGQETQYF. The CDR3 DNA reads TGTGCCAGTAGTATGCAGGGACAAGAGACCCAGTACTTC.

The J gene is TRBJ1-2, the V gene TRBV7-8, with unresolved D. This CDR3 is built from 15 residues. The germline CDR1 and CDR2 sequences are SGHVS and FQNEAQ. V dropped 1 base and J dropped 4 bases, with 13 bases sitting between them. The CDR3 region has the DNA TGTGCCAGCAGCTTAGGTCGGCAGGCCTTCTATGGCTACACCTTC. Translation: CASSLGRQAFYGYTF.

The chain employs TRBV6-5 and TRBJ1-4; 7 bases fit TRBD1. The CDR3 consists of 13 residues. Trimming removed 5 bases from V and 8 bases from J; junction bases left unmatched: 5. Germline CDR1 MNHEY, CDR2 SVGAGI. The CDR3 DNA is TGTGCCAGCAGTGACAGGGTTAAAGAAAAACTGTTTTTT. It encodes CASSDRVKEKLFF.

This clone has a handful of counts. The chain combines TRBV4-2 with TRBJ2-5; TRBD2 agrees at 7 bases. J lost 1 base, V lost 1 base, and 3 bases had no gene match. This CDR3 region has 15 residues. Per germline, CDR1 LGHNA and CDR2 YNFKEQ. The CDR3 sequence is CASSQASGVQETQYF. The CDR3 coding sequence is TGTGCCAGCAGCCAAGCAAGCGGGGTCCAAGAGACCCAGTACTTC.

This sequence joins TRBV19 and TRBJ2-1, with D unclear. CDR1 and CDR2 (germline): LNHDA, SQIVND (reference sequence). Trimming took off 5 bases at V and 5 bases at J, with 10 bases between the two ends. This CDR3 comprises 13 residues. The CDR3 region has the DNA TGTGCCAGTAGTTCTTGGCAGGACAATGAGCAGTTCTTC. Its protein product is CASSSWQDNEQFF.

This sequence joins TRBV29-1 and TRBJ2-5; the match to TRBD2 covers 7 bases. Trimming at V came to 3 bases and at J to 5 bases, leaving 3 bases not matched to a gene. Germline V gene data show CDR1 as SQVTM and CDR2 as ANQGSEA. The CDR3 totals 12 residues. In DNA form, the CDR3 reads TGCAGCGTTGACGGCGGGAGTGAGACCCAGTACTTC. This encodes CSVDGGSETQYF.

This clone was observed once. This chain uses TRBV28 with TRBJ1-2, with TRBD1 matching 7 bases. The CDR3 extends over 16 amino acids. The J segment lost 2 bases and the V segment lost 4 bases, leaving 10 bases of the junction unmatched. Germline lookup yields CDR1 MDHEN and CDR2 SYDVKM. The CDR3 DNA is TGTGCCAGCAGTTCCCCCGGACAGGCCCACAACTATGGCTACACCTTC. This sequence encodes CASSSPGQAHNYGYTF.

The chain employs TRBV9 and TRBJ1-5, with D possibly TRBD1 on 5 matching bases. Germline loops: CDR1 SGDLS, CDR2 YYNGEE. Trimming took off 4 bases at V and 5 bases at J, with 16 bases between the two ends. The CDR3 extends over 15 amino acids. The CDR3 here is CASSPYSGGDQPQHF. CDR3 DNA sequence: TGTGCCAGCAGCCCATACAGTGGGGGGGATCAGCCCCAGCATTTT.

The chain carries TRBV27 and TRBJ2-7; TRBD2 is a possible D gene (6 bases). The V end lost 4 bases, the J end lost 2 bases, and 15 bases lay between the germline ends. Germline V gene sequence: CDR1 MNHEY, CDR2 SMNVEV (reference sequence). This CDR3 region has 15 residues. DNA for the CDR3: TGTGCCAGCAGTTCGCGGAGGGTGCTTACCTACGAGCAGTACTTC. This sequence encodes CASSSRRVLTYEQYF.

The rearrangement links TRBV28 to TRBJ2-4; tentatively, D is TRBD1 (6 bases). There are 15 residues in the CDR3. V gave up 7 bases and J gave up 0 bases, with 13 bases separating them. Germline CDR1 and CDR2: MDHEN and SYDVKM. This chain's CDR3 is CASTQEGGAKNIQYF. For the CDR3, the DNA is TGTGCCAGCACCCAAGAAGGGGGAGCCAAAAACATTCAGTACTTC. The full variable domain, completed using reference TRBV28 and TRBJ2-4, is DVKVTQSSRYLVKRTGEKVFLECVQDMDHENMFWYRQDPGLGLRLIYFSYDVKMKEKGDIPEGYSVSREKKERFSLILESASTNQTSMYLCASTQEGGAKNIQYFGAGTRLSVL.

The J gene is TRBJ2-7, the V gene TRBV9, with a tentative D call TRBD2 (6 bases). V was trimmed by 4 bases and J by 3 bases, leaving 14 bases between them. The CDR3 contains 14 residues. Germline CDR1 and CDR2: SGDLS and YYNGEE. CDR3 loop: CASSPTSLNYEQYF. In DNA, the CDR3 is TGTGCCAGCAGCCCTACTAGCCTCAACTACGAGCAGTACTTC.

This clone has only a few counts. This chain uses TRBV6-5 with TRBJ2-7; possible D gene TRBD2, 6 bases. The V end was cut by 2 bases, the J end by 6 bases, with 17 bases between. The CDR3 is 15 amino acids. Germline V gene lookup returns CDR1 MNHEY and CDR2 SVGAGI. The CDR3 region has the DNA TGTGCCAGCAGTTACCCCGGAGGGGCGCAGGTCGAGCAGTACTTC. As protein: CASSYPGGAQVEQYF.

This chain uses TRBV6-5 with TRBJ2-7; 9 positions match TRBD2. Germline values: CDR1 MNHEY, CDR2 SVGAGI. The CDR3 is 16 amino acids. The V and J ends lost 2 bases and 0 bases, in that order; junction bases with no gene match: 5. The CDR3 protein is CASSYTLAGISYEQYF. The CDR3 nucleotides read TGTGCCAGCAGTTACACACTAGCGGGTATCTCCTACGAGCAGTACTTC.

This clone was detected a few times. The chain carries TRBV7-2 and TRBJ2-5; TRBD2 agrees at 8 bases. The CDR3 is 16 residues long. V gave up 4 bases and J gave up 4 bases; unmatched junction bases: 11. Looked up from germline, CDR1 is SGHTA and CDR2 is FQGNSA. In DNA, the CDR3 is TGTGCCAGCAGCTCGGCGGGCCTAGCGGGCGGAGAGACCCAGTACTTC. Encoded protein: CASSSAGLAGGETQYF.

This chain joins TRBV5-1 and TRBJ2-5; the D gene is possibly TRBD2 (6 bases). CDR1 SGHRS and CDR2 YFSETQ come from the germline V gene. The V and J ends lost 0 bases and 6 bases respectively, with 12 bases between them. The CDR3 extends over 14 amino acids. The CDR3 loop is CASSLGSGRQTQYF. The CDR3 bases are TGCGCCAGCAGCTTGGGATCAGGGAGGCAGACCCAGTACTTC.

This rearrangement joins TRBV5-4 to TRBJ2-1, with 9 bases identical to TRBD1. Germline-derived CDR1 and CDR2 are SGHNT and YYREEE (reference sequence). With V trimmed by 0 bases and J by 6 bases, 1 base remained unmatched. The CDR3 covers 14 residues. CDR3 DNA: TGTGCCAGCAGCTTGGGGGACAGGGTCAATGAGCAGTTCTTC. This encodes CASSLGDRVNEQFF.

The count of this clone is one. The chain carries TRBV28 and TRBJ1-2; D might be TRBD1 (5 bases). V dropped 4 bases and J dropped 8 bases, with 17 bases sitting between them. The CDR3 has 14 residues. Germline assignment: CDR1 MDHEN and CDR2 SYDVKM. The CDR3 is CASSSIPRAGGYTF. The CDR3 DNA reads as TGTGCCAGCAGTTCGATCCCCAGGGCCGGAGGCTACACCTTC.

The genes are TRBV6-1 and TRBJ2-1, with D perhaps TRBD1 (5 bases). The V and J ends lost 6 bases and 5 bases respectively, with 17 bases between them. The CDR3 spans 15 residues. Germline CDR1 MNHNS, CDR2 SASEGT. CDR3 in amino acids: CASSLGHSMNNEQFF. DNA of the CDR3: TGTGCCAGCAGCTTAGGACATTCGATGAACAATGAGCAGTTCTTC.

The chain uses TRBV19 and TRBJ1-2; D remains ambiguous. This CDR3 is 18 amino acids long. Germline CDR1 and CDR2: LNHDA and SQIVND (reference sequence). The V end lost 5 bases, the J end lost 7 bases, and 29 bases lay between the germline ends. The CDR3 DNA follows: TGTGCCAGTAGTTACATCCCGGTTCTAGCGGGGTATGTGACTGGCTACACCTTC. It codes for CASSYIPVLAGYVTGYTF.